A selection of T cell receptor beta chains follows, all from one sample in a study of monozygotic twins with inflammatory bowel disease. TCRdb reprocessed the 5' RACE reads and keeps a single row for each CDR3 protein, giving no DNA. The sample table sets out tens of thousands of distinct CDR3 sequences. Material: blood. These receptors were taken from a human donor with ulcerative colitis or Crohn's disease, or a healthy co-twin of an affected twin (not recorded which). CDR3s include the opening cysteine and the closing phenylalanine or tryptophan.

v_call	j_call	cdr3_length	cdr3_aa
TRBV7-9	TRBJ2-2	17	CASSLYGLGTGTGELFF
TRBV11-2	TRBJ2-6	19	CASSFSRDRGHSGANVLTF
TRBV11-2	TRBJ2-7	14	CASSSRGGPSEQYF
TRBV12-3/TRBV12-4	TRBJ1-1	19	CASITTGGHFLKRLTEAFF
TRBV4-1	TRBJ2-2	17	CASSPRASGAGTGELFF
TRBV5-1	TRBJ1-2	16	CASSPNPRDLVYGYTF
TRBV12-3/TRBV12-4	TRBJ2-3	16	CASSLWRAGGSDTQYF
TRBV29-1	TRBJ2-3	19	CSAWTGLAGGGKSTDTQYF
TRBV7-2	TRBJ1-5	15	CASSLGTYSNQPQHF
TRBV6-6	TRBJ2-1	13	CASSSRDYNEQFF
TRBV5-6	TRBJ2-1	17	CASSLIGTGKGSNEQFF
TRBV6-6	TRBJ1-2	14	CASSPGTGNYGYTF
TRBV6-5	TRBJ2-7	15	CASSSPGQGHYEQYF
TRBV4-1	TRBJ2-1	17	CASSQDSGLAGDNEQFF
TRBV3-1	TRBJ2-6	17	CASSQRGRSDGANVLTF
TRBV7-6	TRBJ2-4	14	CASSPGVSKNIQYF
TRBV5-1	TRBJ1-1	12	CASSFGHTEAFF
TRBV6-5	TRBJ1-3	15	CASSYSSRGLNTIYF